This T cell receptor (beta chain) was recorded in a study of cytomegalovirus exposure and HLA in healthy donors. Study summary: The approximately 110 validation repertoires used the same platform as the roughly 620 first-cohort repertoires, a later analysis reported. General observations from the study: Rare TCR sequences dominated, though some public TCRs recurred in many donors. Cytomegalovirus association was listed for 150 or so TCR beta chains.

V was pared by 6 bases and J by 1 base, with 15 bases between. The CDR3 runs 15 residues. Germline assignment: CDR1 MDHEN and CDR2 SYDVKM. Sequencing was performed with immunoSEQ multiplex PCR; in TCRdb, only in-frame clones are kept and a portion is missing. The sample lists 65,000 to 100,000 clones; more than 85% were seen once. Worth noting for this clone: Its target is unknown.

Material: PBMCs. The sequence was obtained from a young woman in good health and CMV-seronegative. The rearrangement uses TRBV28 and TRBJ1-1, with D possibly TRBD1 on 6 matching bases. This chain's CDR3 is CASRETGLENTEAFF. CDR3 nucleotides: TGTGCCAGCAGAGAGACAGGTTTAGAGAACACTGAAGCTTTCTTT.